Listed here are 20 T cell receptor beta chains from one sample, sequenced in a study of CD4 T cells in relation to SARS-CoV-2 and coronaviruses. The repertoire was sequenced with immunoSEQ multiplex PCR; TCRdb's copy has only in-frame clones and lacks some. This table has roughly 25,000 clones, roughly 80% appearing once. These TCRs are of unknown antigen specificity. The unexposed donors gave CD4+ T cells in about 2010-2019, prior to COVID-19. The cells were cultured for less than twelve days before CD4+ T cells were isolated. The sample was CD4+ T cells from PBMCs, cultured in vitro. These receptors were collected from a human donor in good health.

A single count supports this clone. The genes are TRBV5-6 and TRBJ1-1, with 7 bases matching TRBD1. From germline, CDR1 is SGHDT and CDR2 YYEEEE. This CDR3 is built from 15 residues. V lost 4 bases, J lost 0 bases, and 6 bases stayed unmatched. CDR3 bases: TGTGCCAGCAGCATAGGACAGGTCATGAACACTGAAGCTTTCTTT. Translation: CASSIGQVMNTEAFF.

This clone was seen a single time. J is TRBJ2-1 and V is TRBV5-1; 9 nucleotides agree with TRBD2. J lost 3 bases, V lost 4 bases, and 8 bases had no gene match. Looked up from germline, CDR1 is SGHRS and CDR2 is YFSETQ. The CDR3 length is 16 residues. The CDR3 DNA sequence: TGCGCCAGCAGCGATTTTAGCGGGAGTATCTACAATGAGCAGTTCTTC. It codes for CASSDFSGSIYNEQFF.

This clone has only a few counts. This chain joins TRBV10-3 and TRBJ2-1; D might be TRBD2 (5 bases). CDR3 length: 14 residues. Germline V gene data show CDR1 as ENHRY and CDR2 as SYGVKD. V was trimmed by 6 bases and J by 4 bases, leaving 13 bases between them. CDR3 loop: CAIRHGEIYNEQFF. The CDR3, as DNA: TGTGCCATCAGACACGGGGAGATATACAATGAGCAGTTCTTC.

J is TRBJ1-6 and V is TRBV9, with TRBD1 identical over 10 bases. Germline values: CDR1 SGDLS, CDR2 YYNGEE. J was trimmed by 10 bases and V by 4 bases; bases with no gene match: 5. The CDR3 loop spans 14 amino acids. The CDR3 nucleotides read TGTGCCAGCAGCCCAGGACAGGGGGACTCACCCCTCCACTTT. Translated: CASSPGQGDSPLHF.

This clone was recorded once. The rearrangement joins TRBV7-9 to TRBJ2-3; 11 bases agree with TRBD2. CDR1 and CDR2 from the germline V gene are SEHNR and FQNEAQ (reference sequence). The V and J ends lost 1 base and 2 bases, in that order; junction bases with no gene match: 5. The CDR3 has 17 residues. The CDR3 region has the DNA TGTGCCAGCAGCTTAGTAACTAGCGGGAGCACCACAGATACGCAGTATTTT. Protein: CASSLVTSGSTTDTQYF.

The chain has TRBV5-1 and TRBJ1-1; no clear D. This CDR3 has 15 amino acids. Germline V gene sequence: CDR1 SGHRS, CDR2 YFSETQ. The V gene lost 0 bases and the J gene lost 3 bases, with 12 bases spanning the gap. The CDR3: CASSLEAAKDTEAFF. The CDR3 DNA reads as TGCGCCAGCAGCTTGGAGGCAGCGAAGGACACTGAAGCTTTCTTT.

The CDR3 DNA follows: TGTGCCACCAGTGATCGGGACGGCCGCTCAACCGGCTACACCTTC. It is translated as CATSDRDGRSTGYTF. This chain connects TRBV24-1 to TRBJ1-2, with a weak D call TRBD1 (5 bases). V was pared by 3 bases and J by 8 bases, with 18 bases between. This CDR3 is 15 amino acids long. The germline V gene encodes CDR1 KGHDR and CDR2 SFDVKD.

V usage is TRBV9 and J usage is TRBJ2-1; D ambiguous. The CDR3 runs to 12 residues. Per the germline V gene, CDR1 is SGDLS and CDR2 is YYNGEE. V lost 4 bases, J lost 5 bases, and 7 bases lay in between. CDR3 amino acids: CASSLWDNEQFF. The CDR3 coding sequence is TGTGCCAGCAGCCTTTGGGACAATGAGCAGTTCTTC. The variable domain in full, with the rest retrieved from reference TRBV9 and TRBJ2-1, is DSGVTQTPKHLITATGQRVTLRCSPRSGDLSVYWYQQSLDQGLQFLIQYYNGEERAKGNILERFSAQQFPDLHSELNLSSLELGDSALYFCASSLWDNEQFFGPGTRLTVL.

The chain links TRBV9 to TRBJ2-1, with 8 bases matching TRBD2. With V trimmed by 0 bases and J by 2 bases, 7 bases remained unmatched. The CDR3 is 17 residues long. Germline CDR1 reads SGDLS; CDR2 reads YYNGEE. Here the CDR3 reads CASSVAAGGLTYNEQFF. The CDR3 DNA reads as TGTGCCAGCAGCGTAGCGGCGGGAGGCCTAACCTACAATGAGCAGTTCTTC. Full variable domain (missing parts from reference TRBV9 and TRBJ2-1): DSGVTQTPKHLITATGQRVTLRCSPRSGDLSVYWYQQSLDQGLQFLIQYYNGEERAKGNILERFSAQQFPDLHSELNLSSLELGDSALYFCASSVAAGGLTYNEQFFGPGTRLTVL.

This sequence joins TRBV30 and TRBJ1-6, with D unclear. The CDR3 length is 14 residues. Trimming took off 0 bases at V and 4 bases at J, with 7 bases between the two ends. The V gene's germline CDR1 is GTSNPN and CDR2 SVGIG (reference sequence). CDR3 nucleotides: TGTGCCTGGAGTGTTCCAGATTATAATTCACCCCTCCACTTT. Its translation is CAWSVPDYNSPLHF.

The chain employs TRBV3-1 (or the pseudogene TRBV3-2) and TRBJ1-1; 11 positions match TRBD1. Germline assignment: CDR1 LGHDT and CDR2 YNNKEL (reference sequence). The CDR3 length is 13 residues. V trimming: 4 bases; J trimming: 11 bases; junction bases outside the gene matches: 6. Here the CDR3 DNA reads TGTGCCAGCAGCCCCCCGGACAGGGGGCCTGCTTTCTTT. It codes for CASSPPDRGPAFF.

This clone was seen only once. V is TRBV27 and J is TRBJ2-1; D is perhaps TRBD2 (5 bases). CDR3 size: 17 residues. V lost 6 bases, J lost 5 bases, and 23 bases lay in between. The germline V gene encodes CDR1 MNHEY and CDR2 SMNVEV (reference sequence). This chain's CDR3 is CASRLLGVQRRHNEQFF. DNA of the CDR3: TGTGCCAGCAGGCTCCTCGGGGTTCAGCGGAGACACAATGAGCAGTTCTTC.

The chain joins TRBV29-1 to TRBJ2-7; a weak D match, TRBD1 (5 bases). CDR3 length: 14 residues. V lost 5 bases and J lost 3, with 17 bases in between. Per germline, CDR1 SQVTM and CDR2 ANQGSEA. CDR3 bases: TGCAGCGTTCGACCCAGGGCTGGGTTCTACGAGCAGTACTTC. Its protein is CSVRPRAGFYEQYF.

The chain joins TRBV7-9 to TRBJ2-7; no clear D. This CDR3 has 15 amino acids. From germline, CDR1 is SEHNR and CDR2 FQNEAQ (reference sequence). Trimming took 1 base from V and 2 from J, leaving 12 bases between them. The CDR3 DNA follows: TGTGCCAGCAGCTTAGTTCCTGCCGTGACCTACGAGCAGTACTTC. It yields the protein CASSLVPAVTYEQYF.

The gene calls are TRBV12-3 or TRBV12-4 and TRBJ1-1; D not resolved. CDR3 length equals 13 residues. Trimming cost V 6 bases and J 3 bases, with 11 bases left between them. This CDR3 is CASSPQEYTEAFF. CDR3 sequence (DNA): TGTGCCAGCAGCCCGCAGGAGTACACTGAAGCTTTCTTT.

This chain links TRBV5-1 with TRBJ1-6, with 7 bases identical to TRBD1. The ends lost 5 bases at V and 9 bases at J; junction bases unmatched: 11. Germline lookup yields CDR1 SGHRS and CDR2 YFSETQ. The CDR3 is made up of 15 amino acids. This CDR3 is CASSLGQERSSPLHF. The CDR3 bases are TGCGCCAGCAGTCTCGGACAGGAGAGGAGTTCACCCCTCCACTTT.

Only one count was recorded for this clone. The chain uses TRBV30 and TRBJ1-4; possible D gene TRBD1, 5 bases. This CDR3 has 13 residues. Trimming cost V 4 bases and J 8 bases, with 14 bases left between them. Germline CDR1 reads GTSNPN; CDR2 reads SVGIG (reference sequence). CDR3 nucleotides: TGTGCCTGGACCCGGGACCGTGGGGAAAAACTGTTTTTT. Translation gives CAWTRDRGEKLFF. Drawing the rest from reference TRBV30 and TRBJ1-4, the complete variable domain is SQTIHQWPATLVQPVGSPLSLECTVEGTSNPNLYWYRQAAGRGLQLLFYSVGIGQISSEVPQNLSASRPQDRQFILSSKKLLLSDSGFYLCAWTRDRGEKLFFGSGTQLSVL.

The CDR3 DNA sequence: TGTGCCAGCAGTTTCGGGACAGTTCAGCCCCAGCATTTT. The encoded protein is CASSFGTVQPQHF. The chain recombines TRBV12-3 or TRBV12-4 with TRBJ1-5; 7 bases map to TRBD1. This CDR3 has 13 residues. The junction had 2 bases not matched to a gene; V was cut back by 3 bases and J by 6 bases.

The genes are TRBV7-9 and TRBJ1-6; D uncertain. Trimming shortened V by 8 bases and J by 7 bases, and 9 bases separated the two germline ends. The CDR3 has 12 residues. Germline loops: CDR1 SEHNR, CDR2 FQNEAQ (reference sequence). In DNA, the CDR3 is TGTGCCAGCGGTATACAGAATTCACCCCTCCACTTT. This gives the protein CASGIQNSPLHF.

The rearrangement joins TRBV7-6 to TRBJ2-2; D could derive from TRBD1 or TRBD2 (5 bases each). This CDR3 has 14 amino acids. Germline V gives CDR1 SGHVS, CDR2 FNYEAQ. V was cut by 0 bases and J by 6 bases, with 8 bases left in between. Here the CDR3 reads CASSLAQEAGELFF. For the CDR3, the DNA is TGTGCCAGCAGCTTAGCACAGGAGGCCGGGGAGCTGTTTTTT.